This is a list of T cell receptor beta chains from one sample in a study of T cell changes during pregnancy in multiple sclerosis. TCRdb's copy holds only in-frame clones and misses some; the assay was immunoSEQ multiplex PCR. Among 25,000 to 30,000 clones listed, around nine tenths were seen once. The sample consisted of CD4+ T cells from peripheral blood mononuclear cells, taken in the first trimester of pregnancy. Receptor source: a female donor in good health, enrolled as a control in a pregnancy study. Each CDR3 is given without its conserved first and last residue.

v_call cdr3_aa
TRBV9 ASSPQGFTDTQY
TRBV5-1 ASSLGDITQETQY
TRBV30 AWSAGTGGEKLF
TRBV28 ASIGGTGNTEAF
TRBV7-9 ASSLTTPGTEAF
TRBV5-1 ASSLGAGWSDEQF
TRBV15 ATSRDLVETQY
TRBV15 ATSRVAGGDTQY
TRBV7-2 ASSLGPSGGFYEQY
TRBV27 ASSLDSGYGYT
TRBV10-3 AISEPSGTGPQGGYT
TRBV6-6 ASSSSGTQRGDEQF
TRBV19 ASCQGANTDTQY
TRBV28 ASSPRGTSTDTQY
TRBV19 ASKDRFRINQPQH
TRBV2 ASRDRDRVNTGELF